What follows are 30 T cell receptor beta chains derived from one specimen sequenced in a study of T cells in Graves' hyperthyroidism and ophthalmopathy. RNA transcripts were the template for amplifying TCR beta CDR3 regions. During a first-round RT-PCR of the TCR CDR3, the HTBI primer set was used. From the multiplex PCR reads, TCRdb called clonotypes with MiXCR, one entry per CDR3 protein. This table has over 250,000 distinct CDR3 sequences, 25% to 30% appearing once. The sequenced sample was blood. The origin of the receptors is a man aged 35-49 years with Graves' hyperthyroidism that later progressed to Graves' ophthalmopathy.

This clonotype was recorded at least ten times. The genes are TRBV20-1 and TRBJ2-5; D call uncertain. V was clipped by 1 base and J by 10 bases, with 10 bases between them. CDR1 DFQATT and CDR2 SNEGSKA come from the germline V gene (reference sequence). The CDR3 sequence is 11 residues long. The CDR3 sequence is CSARVGVFQYF. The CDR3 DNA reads TGCAGTGCTAGAGTTGGTGTATTCCAGTACTTC.

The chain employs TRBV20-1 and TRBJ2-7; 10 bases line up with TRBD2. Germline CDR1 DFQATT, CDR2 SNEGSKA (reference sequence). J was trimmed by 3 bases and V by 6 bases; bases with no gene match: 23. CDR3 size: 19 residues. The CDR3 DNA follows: TGCAGTGCCCCCCCTCCATGGACTAGCGGTTATGACGGCCGCTACGAGCAGTACTTC. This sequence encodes CSAPPPWTSGYDGRYEQYF.

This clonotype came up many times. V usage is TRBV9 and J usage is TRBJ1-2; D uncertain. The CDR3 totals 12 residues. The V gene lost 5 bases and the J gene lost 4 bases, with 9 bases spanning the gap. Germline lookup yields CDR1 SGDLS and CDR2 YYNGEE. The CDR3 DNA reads TGTGCCAGCAGTAGTCTTGGCTATGGCTACACCTTC. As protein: CASSSLGYGYTF. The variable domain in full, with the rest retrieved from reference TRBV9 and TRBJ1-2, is DSGVTQTPKHLITATGQRVTLRCSPRSGDLSVYWYQQSLDQGLQFLIQYYNGEERAKGNILERFSAQQFPDLHSELNLSSLELGDSALYFCASSSLGYGYTFGSGTRLTVV.

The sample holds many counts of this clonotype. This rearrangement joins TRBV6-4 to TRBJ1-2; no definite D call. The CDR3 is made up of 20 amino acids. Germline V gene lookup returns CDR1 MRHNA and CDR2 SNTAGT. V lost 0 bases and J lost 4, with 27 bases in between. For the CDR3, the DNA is TGTGCCAGCAGTGACTCGAAACCCCATCAGGACGGAGAACCCTCCTATGGCTACACCTTC. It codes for CASSDSKPHQDGEPSYGYTF.

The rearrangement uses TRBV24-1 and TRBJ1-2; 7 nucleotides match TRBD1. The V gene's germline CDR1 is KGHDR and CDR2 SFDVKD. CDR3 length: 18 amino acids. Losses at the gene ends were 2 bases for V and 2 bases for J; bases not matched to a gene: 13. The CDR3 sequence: CATSDSSSAKQGNYGYTF. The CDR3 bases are TGTGCCACCAGTGATTCCTCGTCGGCCAAACAGGGGAACTATGGCTACACCTTC.

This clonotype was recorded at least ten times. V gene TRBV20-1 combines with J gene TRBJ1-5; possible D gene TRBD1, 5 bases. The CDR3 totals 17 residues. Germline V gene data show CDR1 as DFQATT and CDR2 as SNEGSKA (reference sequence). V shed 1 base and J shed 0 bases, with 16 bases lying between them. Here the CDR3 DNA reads TGCAGTGCTAGAGTCCGTTTTGGGGGTAATAGCAATCAGCCCCAGCATTTT. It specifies CSARVRFGGNSNQPQHF.

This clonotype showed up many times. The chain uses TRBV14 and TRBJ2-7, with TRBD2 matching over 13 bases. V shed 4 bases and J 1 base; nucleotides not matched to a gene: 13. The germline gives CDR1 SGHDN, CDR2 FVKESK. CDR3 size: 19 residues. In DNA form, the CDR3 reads TGTGCCAGCAGCCGCAACAGGGTACTAGCGGGAGGGCCATCCTACGAGCAGTACTTC. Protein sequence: CASSRNRVLAGGPSYEQYF.

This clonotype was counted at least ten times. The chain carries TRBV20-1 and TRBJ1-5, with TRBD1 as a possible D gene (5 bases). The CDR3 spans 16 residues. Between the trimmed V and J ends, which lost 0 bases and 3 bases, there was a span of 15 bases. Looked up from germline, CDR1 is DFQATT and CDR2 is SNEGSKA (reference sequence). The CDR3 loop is CSARDIGEIDNQPQHF. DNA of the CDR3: TGCAGTGCTAGAGATATAGGGGAAATTGACAATCAGCCCCAGCATTTT.

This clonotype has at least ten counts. For the CDR3, the DNA is TGTGCCAGCCGGGACAGGGCGTCCAACGAGCAGTACTTC. Protein product: CASRDRASNEQYF. V and J are TRBV7-9 and TRBJ2-7; the match to TRBD1 covers 9 bases. V shed 8 bases and J 5 bases; nucleotides not matched to a gene: 7. The CDR3 length is 13 residues. CDR1 SEHNR and CDR2 FQNEAQ come from the germline V gene (reference sequence).

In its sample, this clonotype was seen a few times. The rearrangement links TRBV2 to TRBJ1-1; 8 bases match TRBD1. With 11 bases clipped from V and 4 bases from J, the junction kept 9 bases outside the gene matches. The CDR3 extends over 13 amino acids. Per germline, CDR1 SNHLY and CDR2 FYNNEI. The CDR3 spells CAAETGVGTEAFF. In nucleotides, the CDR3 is TGTGCCGCCGAGACAGGGGTTGGCACTGAAGCTTTCTTT.

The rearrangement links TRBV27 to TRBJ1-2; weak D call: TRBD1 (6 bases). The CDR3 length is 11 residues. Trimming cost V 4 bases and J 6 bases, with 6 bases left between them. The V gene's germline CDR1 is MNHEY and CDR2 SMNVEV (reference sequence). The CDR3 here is CASSSGDGYTF. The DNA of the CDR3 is TGTGCCAGCAGTTCAGGGGATGGCTACACCTTC.

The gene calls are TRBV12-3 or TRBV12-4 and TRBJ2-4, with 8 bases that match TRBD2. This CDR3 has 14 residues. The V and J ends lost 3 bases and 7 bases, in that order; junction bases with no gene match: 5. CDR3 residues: CASSFLREVNIQYF. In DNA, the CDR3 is TGTGCCAGCAGTTTTTTGCGGGAGGTTAACATTCAGTACTTC.

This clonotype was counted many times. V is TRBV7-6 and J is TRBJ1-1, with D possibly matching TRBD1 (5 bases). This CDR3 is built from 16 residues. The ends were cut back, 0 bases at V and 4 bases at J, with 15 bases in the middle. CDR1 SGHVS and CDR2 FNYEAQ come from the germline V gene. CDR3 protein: CASSLAVWGEGTEAFF. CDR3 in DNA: TGTGCCAGCAGCTTAGCCGTCTGGGGGGAAGGCACTGAAGCTTTCTTT.

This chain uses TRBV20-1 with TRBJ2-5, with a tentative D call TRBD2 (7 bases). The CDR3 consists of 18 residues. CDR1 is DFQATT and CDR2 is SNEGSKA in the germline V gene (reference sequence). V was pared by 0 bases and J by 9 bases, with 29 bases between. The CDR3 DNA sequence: TGCAGTGCTAGAGATCCGGGGAGGCGCGGGAGCGGCTCAGGGGCCCAGTACTTC. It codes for CSARDPGRRGSGSGAQYF.

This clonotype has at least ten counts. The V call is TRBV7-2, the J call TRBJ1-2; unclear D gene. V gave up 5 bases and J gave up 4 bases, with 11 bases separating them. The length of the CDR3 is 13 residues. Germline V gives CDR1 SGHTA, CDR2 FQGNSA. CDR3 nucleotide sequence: TGTGCCAGCAGCCGGACGGGGTTCTATGGCTACACCTTC. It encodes CASSRTGFYGYTF.

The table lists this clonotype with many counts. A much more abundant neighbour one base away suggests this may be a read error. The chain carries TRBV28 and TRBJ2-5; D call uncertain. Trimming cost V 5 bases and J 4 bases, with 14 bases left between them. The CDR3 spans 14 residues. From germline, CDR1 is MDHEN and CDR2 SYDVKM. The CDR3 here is CASSGMVSGETQYF. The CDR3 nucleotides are TGTGCCAGCAGTGGGATGGTCTCCGGAGAGACCCAGTACTTC.

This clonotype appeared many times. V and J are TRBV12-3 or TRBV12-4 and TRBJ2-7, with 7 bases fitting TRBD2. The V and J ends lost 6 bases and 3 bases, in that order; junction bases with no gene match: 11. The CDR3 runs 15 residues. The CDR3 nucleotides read TGTGCCAGCAGCGTAGGACTAGAAACAAACTACGAGCAGTACTTC. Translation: CASSVGLETNYEQYF.

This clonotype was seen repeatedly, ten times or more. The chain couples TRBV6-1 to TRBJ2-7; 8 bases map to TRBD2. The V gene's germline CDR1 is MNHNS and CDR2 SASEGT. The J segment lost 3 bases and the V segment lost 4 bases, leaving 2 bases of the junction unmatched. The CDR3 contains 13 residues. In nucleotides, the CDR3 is TGTGCCAGCAGTGTGACTAGCGACTACGAGCAGTACTTC. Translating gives CASSVTSDYEQYF.

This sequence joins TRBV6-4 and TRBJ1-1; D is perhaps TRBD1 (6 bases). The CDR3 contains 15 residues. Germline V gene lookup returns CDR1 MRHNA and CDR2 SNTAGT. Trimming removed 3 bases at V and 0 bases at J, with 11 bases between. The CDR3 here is CASSDLTGLNTEAFF. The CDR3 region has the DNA TGTGCCAGCAGTGATTTGACAGGTCTGAACACTGAAGCTTTCTTT.

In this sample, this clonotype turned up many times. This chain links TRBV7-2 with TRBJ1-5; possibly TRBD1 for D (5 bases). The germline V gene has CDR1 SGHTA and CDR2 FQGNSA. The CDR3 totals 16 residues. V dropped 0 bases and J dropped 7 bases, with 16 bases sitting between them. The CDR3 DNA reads TGTGCCAGCAGCTTAGCGCCACGGGGGTATCTACAGCCCCAGCATTTT. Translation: CASSLAPRGYLQPQHF.

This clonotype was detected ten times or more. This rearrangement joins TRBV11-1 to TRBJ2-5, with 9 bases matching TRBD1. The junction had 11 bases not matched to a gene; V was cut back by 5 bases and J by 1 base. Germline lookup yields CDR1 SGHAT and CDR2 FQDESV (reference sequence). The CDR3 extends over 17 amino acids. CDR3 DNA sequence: TGTGCCAGCAGCGAAACCGGGACAGGGAGTACCCAAGAGACCCAGTACTTC. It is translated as CASSETGTGSTQETQYF.

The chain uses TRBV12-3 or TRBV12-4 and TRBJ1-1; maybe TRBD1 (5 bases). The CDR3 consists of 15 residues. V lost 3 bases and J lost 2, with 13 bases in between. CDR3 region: CASSLVGWGNTEAFF. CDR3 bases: TGTGCCAGCAGTTTGGTGGGCTGGGGCAACACTGAAGCTTTCTTT.

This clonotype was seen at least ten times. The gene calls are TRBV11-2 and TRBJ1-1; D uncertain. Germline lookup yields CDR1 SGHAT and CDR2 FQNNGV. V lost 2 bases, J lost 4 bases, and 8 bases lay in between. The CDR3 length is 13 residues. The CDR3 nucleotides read TGTGCCAGCAGCTTAAGAGGTGCCACTGAAGCTTTCTTT. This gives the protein CASSLRGATEAFF. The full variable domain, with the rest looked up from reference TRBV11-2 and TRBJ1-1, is EAGVAQSPRYKIIEKRQSVAFWCNPISGHATLYWYQQILGQGPKLLIQFQNNGVVDDSQLPKDRFSAERLKGVDSTLKIQPAKLEDSAVYLCASSLRGATEAFFGQGTRLTVV.

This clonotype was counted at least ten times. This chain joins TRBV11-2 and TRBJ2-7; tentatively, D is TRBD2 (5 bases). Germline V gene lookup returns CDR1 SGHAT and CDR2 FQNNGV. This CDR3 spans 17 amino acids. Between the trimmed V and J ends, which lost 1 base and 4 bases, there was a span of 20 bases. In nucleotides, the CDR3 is TGTGCCAGCAGCTTAGTCATTATGGGAGCTCGGGTGTACGAGCAGTACTTC. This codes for CASSLVIMGARVYEQYF. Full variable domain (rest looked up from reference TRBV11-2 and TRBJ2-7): EAGVAQSPRYKIIEKRQSVAFWCNPISGHATLYWYQQILGQGPKLLIQFQNNGVVDDSQLPKDRFSAERLKGVDSTLKIQPAKLEDSAVYLCASSLVIMGARVYEQYFGPGTRLTVT.

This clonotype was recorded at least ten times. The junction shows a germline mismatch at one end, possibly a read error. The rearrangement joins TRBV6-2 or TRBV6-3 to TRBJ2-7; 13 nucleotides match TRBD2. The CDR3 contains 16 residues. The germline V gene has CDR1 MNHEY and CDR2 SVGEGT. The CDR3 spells CVSSGGLAGSSYEQYF. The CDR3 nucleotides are TGTGTCAGCAGTGGGGGACTAGCGGGATCCTCCTACGAGCAGTACTTC.

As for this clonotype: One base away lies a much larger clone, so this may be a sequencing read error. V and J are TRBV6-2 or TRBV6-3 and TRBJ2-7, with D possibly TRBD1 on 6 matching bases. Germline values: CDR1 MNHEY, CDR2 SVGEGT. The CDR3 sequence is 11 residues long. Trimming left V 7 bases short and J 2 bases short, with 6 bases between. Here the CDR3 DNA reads TGTGCCAGCAAGGGGGCCTACGAGCAGTACTTC. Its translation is CASKGAYEQYF.

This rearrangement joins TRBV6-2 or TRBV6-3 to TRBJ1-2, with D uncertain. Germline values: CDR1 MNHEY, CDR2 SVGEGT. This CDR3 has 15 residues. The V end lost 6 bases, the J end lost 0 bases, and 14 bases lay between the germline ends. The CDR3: CASRRYDGANYGYTF. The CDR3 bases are TGTGCCAGCAGGCGATACGACGGAGCTAACTATGGCTACACCTTC.

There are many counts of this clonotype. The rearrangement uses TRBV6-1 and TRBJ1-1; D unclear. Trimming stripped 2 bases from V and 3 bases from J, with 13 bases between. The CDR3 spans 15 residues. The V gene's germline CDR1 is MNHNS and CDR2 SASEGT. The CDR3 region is CASSERVVLDTEAFF. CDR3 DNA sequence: TGTGCCAGCAGTGAAAGAGTGGTTTTGGACACTGAAGCTTTCTTT.

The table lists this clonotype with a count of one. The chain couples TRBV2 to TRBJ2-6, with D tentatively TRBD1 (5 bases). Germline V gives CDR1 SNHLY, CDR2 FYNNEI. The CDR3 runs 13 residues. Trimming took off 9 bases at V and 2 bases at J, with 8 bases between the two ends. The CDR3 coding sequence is TGTGCCAGTAGGGGTCCTGGGGCCAACGTCCTGACTTTC. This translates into CASRGPGANVLTF.

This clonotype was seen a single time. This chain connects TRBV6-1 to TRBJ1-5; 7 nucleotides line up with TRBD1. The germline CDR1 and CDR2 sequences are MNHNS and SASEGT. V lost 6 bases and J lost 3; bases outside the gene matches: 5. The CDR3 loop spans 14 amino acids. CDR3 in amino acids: CASRFDRVNQPQHF. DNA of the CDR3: TGTGCCAGCAGGTTCGACAGGGTCAATCAGCCCCAGCATTTT.